What follows is one T cell receptor (beta chain) and its context. No antigen is known for it. Transcripts of RNA were the source for amplifying TCR beta CDR3 regions. Second-round multiplex PCR came after a first-round RT-PCR that employed HTBI primers. TCRdb fed the multiplex PCR reads into MiXCR, producing one record per CDR3 protein. The sample has some 750,000 distinct CDR3 sequences, 40% seen once. This entry belongs to a study of Graves' ophthalmopathy and Graves' hyperthyroidism. Overall study findings and caveats: Researchers report that a 13-signature model separated ophthalmopathy from stable hyperthyroidism, posting 87.88% sensitivity and more than 70% specificity.

V gave up 2 bases and J gave up 0 bases, with 7 bases separating them. The CDR3 is made up of 14 amino acids. The source material was peripheral blood. The V gene is TRBV12-3 or TRBV12-4, the J gene TRBJ1-1; D call uncertain. The TCR was taken from an adult man with Graves' ophthalmopathy. CDR3 DNA: TGTGCCAGCAGTTTACACGGTGTGAACACTGAAGCTTTCTTT. This sequence encodes CASSLHGVNTEAFF.